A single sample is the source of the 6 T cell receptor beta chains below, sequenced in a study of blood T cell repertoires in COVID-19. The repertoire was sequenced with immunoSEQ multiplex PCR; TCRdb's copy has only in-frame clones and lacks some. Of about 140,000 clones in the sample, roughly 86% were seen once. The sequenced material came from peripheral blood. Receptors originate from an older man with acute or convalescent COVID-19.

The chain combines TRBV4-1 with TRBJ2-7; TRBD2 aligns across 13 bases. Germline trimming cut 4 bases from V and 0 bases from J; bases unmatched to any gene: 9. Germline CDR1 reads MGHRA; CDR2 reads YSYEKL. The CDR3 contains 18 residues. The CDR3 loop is CASSRGLAGAEFSYEQYF. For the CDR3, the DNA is TGCGCCAGCAGCCGAGGACTAGCGGGGGCTGAGTTCTCCTACGAGCAGTACTTC.

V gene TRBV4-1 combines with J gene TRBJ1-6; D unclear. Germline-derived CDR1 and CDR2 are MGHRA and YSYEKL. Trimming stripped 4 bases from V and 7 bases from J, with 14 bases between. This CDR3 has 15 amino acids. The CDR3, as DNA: TGCGCCAGCAGCCTGCTGCCGGGATCCAATTCACCCCTCCACTTT. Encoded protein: CASSLLPGSNSPLHF.

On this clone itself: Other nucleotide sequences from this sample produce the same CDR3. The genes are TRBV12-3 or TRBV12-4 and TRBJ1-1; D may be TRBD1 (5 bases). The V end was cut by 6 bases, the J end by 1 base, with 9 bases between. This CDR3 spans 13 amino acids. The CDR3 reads CASRLTGNTEAFF. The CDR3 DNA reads TGTGCCAGCAGACTCACAGGGAACACTGAAGCTTTCTTT.

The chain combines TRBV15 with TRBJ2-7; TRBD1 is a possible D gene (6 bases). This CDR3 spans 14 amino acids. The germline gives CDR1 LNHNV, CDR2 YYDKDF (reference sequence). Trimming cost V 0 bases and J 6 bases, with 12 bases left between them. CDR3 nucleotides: TGTGCCACCAGCAGAGATCCAGGGGCGGCCGAGCAGTACTTC. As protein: CATSRDPGAAEQYF.

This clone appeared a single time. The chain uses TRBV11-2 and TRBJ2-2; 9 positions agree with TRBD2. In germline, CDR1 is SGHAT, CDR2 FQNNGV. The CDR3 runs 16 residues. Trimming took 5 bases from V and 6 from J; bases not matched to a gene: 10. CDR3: CASSPQRGAEAGELFF. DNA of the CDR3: TGTGCCAGCAGCCCCCAGCGGGGGGCCGAAGCCGGGGAGCTGTTTTTT.

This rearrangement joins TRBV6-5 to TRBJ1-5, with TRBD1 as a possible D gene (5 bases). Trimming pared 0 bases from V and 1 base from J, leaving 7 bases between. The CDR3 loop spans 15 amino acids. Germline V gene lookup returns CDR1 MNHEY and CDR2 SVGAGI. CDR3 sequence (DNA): TGTGCCAGCAGTTACTCGGGGCACAGCAATCAGCCCCAGCATTTT. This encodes CASSYSGHSNQPQHF.